These T cell receptor beta chains were read from a single sample in a study of regulatory T cells in long-lasting Graves disease. TCRdb itself ran the multiplex PCR reads through MiXCR, one entry per CDR3 protein. This table holds some 500,000 distinct CDR3 sequences, roughly 16% found once. The sample was also linked to a second study, of T cells in Graves' hyperthyroidism and ophthalmopathy.

The source was peripheral blood mononuclear cells (PBMCs), collected at new diagnosis, from a patient treated with antithyroid drugs. Receptor source: a woman aged 35-65 years with Graves disease. Each CDR3 is given with its conserved first and last residue. Fields, in order: D gene, J gene, V gene, clone size, CDR3 protein, CDR3 DNA. A D gene is named only where the DNA matches it firmly. Clone size appears in some rows only: once, few, many, or a class for an expanded clone.

-,TRBJ1-1,TRBV5-1,-,CASTRQGRDTEAFF,TGCGCCAGCACACGTCAGGGAAGGGACACTGAAGCTTTCTTT
-,TRBJ2-3,TRBV2,many,CASKETASTDTQYF,TGTGCCAGCAAAGAGACAGCTAGCACAGATACGCAGTATTTT
TRBD1,TRBJ2-7,TRBV12-3/TRBV12-4,many,CASRDRDRQTTYEQYF,TGTGCCAGCAGGGACAGGGACAGACAAACTACCTACGAGCAGTACTTC
TRBD2,TRBJ2-7,TRBV12-3/TRBV12-4,many,CASSRGTTHGEQYF,TGTGCCAGCAGTCGCGGGACTACGCACGGCGAGCAGTACTTC
-,TRBJ2-2,TRBV29-1,-,CSVEGYTGELFF,TGCAGCGTTGAAGGGTACACCGGGGAGCTGTTTTTT
-,TRBJ2-7,TRBV28,many,CASSPTGLSYEQYF,TGTGCCAGCAGTCCGACAGGCCTCTCCTACGAGCAGTACTTC
-,TRBJ1-4,TRBV20-1,-,CSARSGVEEKLFF,TGCAGTGCTAGATCAGGGGTTGAAGAAAAACTGTTTTTT
TRBD2,TRBJ2-3,TRBV12-3/TRBV12-4,-,CASSHSPGDWGGDTQYF,TGTGCCAGCAGTCACTCCCCGGGGGATTGGGGGGGAGATACGCAGTATTTT
-,TRBJ2-3,TRBV15,few,CATSRDQASRADTQYF,TGTGCCACCAGCAGAGATCAGGCTAGCAGGGCAGATACGCAGTATTTT
-,TRBJ1-3,TRBV18,many,CASSPVAGTGNTIYF,TGTGCCAGCTCACCAGTGGCGGGCACTGGAAACACCATATATTTT
TRBD1,TRBJ2-7,TRBV6-1,many,CASSRAPGGQGHEQYF,TGTGCCAGCAGCCGAGCCCCGGGGGGACAGGGCCACGAGCAGTACTTC
-,TRBJ1-1,TRBV3-1,many,CASSQVYTGKGGNTEAFF,TGTGCCAGCAGCCAAGTTTATACAGGGAAGGGGGGGAATACTGAAGCTTTCTTT
-,TRBJ1-3,TRBV19,-,CASRITGISGNTIYF,TGTGCCAGCAGAATAACAGGCATCTCTGGAAACACCATATATTTT
-,TRBJ1-6,TRBV5-1,few,CASSLADSNSPLHF,TGCGCCAGCAGCTTGGCGGACAGTAATTCACCCCTCCACTTT
-,TRBJ2-6,TRBV5-1,few,CASSFYPSGANVLTF,TGCGCCAGCAGCTTTTATCCCTCTGGGGCCAACGTCCTGACTTTC
-,TRBJ1-2,TRBV15,-,CATSRDRGRENYGYTF,TGTGCCACCAGCAGAGATCGTGGCAGGGAAAACTATGGCTACACCTTC
TRBD1,TRBJ2-7,TRBV6-2/TRBV6-3,many,CASSPLDRVEQYF,TGTGCCAGCAGTCCTCTCGACAGGGTCGAGCAGTACTTC
-,TRBJ1-3,TRBV12-3/TRBV12-4,-,CASTEGAHGNTIYF,TGTGCCAGCACGGAAGGGGCGCACGGAAACACCATATATTTT
-,TRBJ1-1,TRBV19,many,CASKSGVGTEAFF,TGTGCCAGTAAGAGTGGGGTAGGCACTGAAGCTTTCTTT
-,TRBJ2-3,TRBV9,few,CASSVGRLDTQYF,TGTGCCAGCAGCGTGGGGAGACTAGATACGCAGTATTTT
-,TRBJ1-5,TRBV7-3,-,CASSPPRQGKNQPQHF,TGTGCCAGCAGCCCCCCTCGCCAGGGGAAGAATCAGCCCCAGCATTTT
TRBD1,TRBJ1-1,TRBV5-1,-,CASSSPYRGRTEAFF,TGCGCCAGCAGCTCCCCTTACAGGGGGCGGACTGAAGCTTTCTTT
-,TRBJ2-5,TRBV11-2,many,CASNEWTANQETQYF,TGTGCCAGCAACGAGTGGACAGCCAACCAAGAGACCCAGTACTTC
TRBD2,TRBJ2-7,TRBV27,many,CASSLSVQSGGAYEQYF,TGTGCCAGCAGTTTATCCGTTCAAAGCGGGGGAGCTTACGAGCAGTACTTC
-,TRBJ1-4,TRBV6-1,many,CASTSAGFEEKLFF,TGTGCCAGCACCTCGGCGGGGTTTGAGGAAAAACTGTTTTTT
TRBD2,TRBJ2-1,TRBV13,few,CATDRGRAGGRNEQFF,TGTGCCACCGACCGGGGGCGAGCGGGGGGTCGAAATGAGCAGTTCTTC
-,TRBJ2-7,TRBV6-1,few,CASRSVRGSYEQYF,TGTGCCAGCAGGTCCGTCCGGGGCAGCTACGAGCAGTACTTC
-,TRBJ2-1,TRBV9,few,CASSLGQLDYNEQFF,TGTGCCAGCAGCCTAGGGCAGCTTGATTACAATGAGCAGTTCTTC
TRBD2,TRBJ2-1,TRBV11-3,many,CASSLDLGRGFDEQFF,TGTGCCAGCAGCTTAGATCTAGGGCGGGGGTTCGATGAGCAGTTCTTC
-,TRBJ1-3,TRBV3-1,many,CASSQESTVGNTIYF,TGTGCCAGCAGCCAAGAAAGTACAGTCGGAAACACCATATATTTT
-,TRBJ2-1,TRBV24-1,many,CATSDSYNEQFF,TGTGCCACCAGTGATTCCTACAATGAGCAGTTCTTC
TRBD2,TRBJ2-1,TRBV11-2,many,CASSPTSGSSNEQFF,TGTGCCAGCAGCCCGACTAGCGGGTCGAGTAATGAGCAGTTCTTC
-,TRBJ1-5,TRBV12-3/TRBV12-4,many,CASRKTANTNQPQHF,TGTGCCAGCAGGAAAACGGCCAATACGAATCAGCCCCAGCATTTT
-,TRBJ2-5,TRBV19,-,CASSTAGWRETQYF,TGTGCCAGTAGTACCGCGGGGTGGAGGGAGACCCAGTACTTC
-,TRBJ2-7,TRBV19,-,CASSIGGDSYEQYF,TGTGCCAGTAGTATAGGGGGGGACTCCTACGAGCAGTACTTC
-,TRBJ2-7,TRBV4-1,few,CASSQDKAEWIPYEQYF,TGCGCCAGCAGCCAAGATAAGGCGGAATGGATCCCCTACGAGCAGTACTTC
-,TRBJ2-5,TRBV20-1,few,CSAEGGVVGETQYF,TGCAGTGCTGAGGGGGGAGTAGTAGGAGAGACCCAGTACTTC
-,TRBJ1-6,TRBV3-1,many,CASSQRGNSPLHF,TGTGCCAGCAGCCAACGGGGCAATTCACCCCTCCACTTT
TRBD1,TRBJ2-7,TRBV2,many,CASRDRDRGYEQYF,TGTGCCAGCAGGGACCGGGACAGGGGTTACGAGCAGTACTTC
TRBD2,TRBJ2-1,TRBV6-1,-,CASSEAIAGPSNNEQFF,TGTGCCAGCAGTGAAGCGATAGCGGGGCCTTCAAACAATGAGCAGTTCTTC
TRBD1,TRBJ1-1,TRBV5-1,many,CASSLQGVNTEAFF,TGTGCCAGCAGCTTACAGGGGGTGAACACTGAAGCTTTCTTT
TRBD2,TRBJ2-1,TRBV11-2,many,CASSLGAGGPDEQFF,TGTGCCAGCAGCTTAGGGGCGGGGGGGCCCGATGAGCAGTTCTTC
TRBD2,TRBJ2-7,TRBV11-2,many,CASSSLAGGYHSYEQYF,TGTGCCAGCAGCTCACTAGCGGGGGGGTATCACTCCTACGAGCAGTACTTC
-,TRBJ2-5,TRBV12-3/TRBV12-4,-,CASCDFGSQETQYF,TGTGCCAGCTGCGACTTTGGCAGCCAAGAGACCCAGTACTTC
TRBD2,TRBJ2-3,TRBV11-2,many,CASSLNGGALLPYTDTQYF,TGTGCCAGCAGCTTGAACGGGGGGGCCCTCCTCCCCTACACAGATACGCAGTATTTT
-,TRBJ1-1,TRBV5-6,-,CASSLATSTEAFF,TGTGCCAGCAGCTTGGCCACATCCACTGAAGCTTTCTTT
TRBD1,TRBJ2-2,TRBV4-1,many,CASSQTGGTGELFF,TGTGCCAGCAGTCAAACAGGGGGCACCGGGGAGCTGTTTTTT
TRBD1,TRBJ2-2,TRBV5-1,-,CASRPGTGSPGELFF,TGCGCCAGCAGACCGGGGACAGGGTCCCCCGGGGAGCTGTTTTTT
-,TRBJ2-5,TRBV20-1,few,CSARDITIQETQYF,TGCAGTGCTAGAGATATCACTATCCAAGAGACCCAGTACTTC
-,TRBJ2-7,TRBV28,few,CASSLGVREQYF,TGTGCCAGCAGTTTGGGGGTCCGCGAGCAGTACTTC
TRBD2,TRBJ2-1,TRBV12-3/TRBV12-4,many,CASRERGVVNEQFF,TGTGCCAGCAGGGAACGGGGGGTAGTCAATGAGCAGTTCTTC
-,TRBJ2-1,TRBV28,-,CASSLYGGNSYNEQFF,TGTGCCAGCAGTTTATATGGCGGGAACTCCTACAATGAGCAGTTCTTC
TRBD1,TRBJ1-2,TRBV6-5,-,CASSYSRTGPLSGYTF,TGTGCCAGCAGTTACTCTCGGACAGGCCCTTTGAGTGGCTACACCTTC
-,TRBJ2-2,TRBV12-3/TRBV12-4,few,CASSLNRLIRVPNTGELFF,TGTGCCAGCAGTTTAAACCGACTAATACGGGTTCCGAACACCGGGGAGCTGTTTTTT
-,TRBJ1-5,TRBV12-3/TRBV12-4,many,CASSNRGMTASYSNQPQHF,TGTGCCAGCAGCAACCGCGGTATGACAGCCTCTTATAGCAATCAGCCCCAGCATTTT
TRBD1,TRBJ1-1,TRBV19,-,CASSTDRASAGAFF,TGTGCCAGTAGTACCGACAGGGCTTCGGCTGGGGCTTTCTTT
-,TRBJ2-7,TRBV27,many,CASTLSREQYF,TGTGCCAGCACTCTGAGTCGAGAGCAGTACTTC